The 26 T cell receptor beta chains presented below share a single source sample, sequenced in a study of blood T cell repertoires in COVID-19. Clones were read by immunoSEQ multiplex PCR, and TCRdb kept only the in-frame ones, dropping some. The sample holds about 120,000 clones; 80% are singletons and the top ten take approximately 25%. What was sequenced was peripheral blood. The receptor set was obtained from a human donor in a cohort sampled during active COVID-19.

CDR3 DNA sequence: TGTGCCAGCATCAAAGCGGGAGTTGGGACAGATACGCAGTATTTT. As protein: CASIKAGVGTDTQYF. This sequence joins TRBV21-1 and TRBJ2-3; no DNA check was done on the table's D call, TRBD2. TRBV21-1 constitutes a pseudogene. This CDR3 comprises 15 residues.

The chain has TRBV5-6 and TRBJ1-2; tentative D call: TRBD1 (5 bases). V lost 0 bases to trimming and J lost 6 bases, with 21 bases between them. The CDR3 runs 17 residues. CDR1 SGHDT and CDR2 YYEEEE come from the germline V gene. The CDR3 sequence: CASSLVGSQGSGNGYTF. CDR3 DNA: TGTGCCAGCAGCTTGGTCGGTAGTCAAGGTTCAGGGAATGGCTACACCTTC. Together with reference TRBV5-6 and TRBJ1-2, the CDR3 gives the full variable domain: DAGVTQSPTHLIKTRGQQVTLRCSPKSGHDTVSWYQQALGQGPQFIFQYYEEEERQRGNFPDRFSGHQFPNYSSELNVNALLLGDSALYLCASSLVGSQGSGNGYTFGSGTRLTVV.

This clone has only one observation. V usage is TRBV7-8 and J usage is TRBJ1-3; no clear D gene. Trimming removed 1 base at V and 0 bases at J, with 7 bases between. The CDR3 is 15 amino acids. The germline V gene encodes CDR1 SGHVS and CDR2 FQNEAQ. The CDR3 DNA is TGTGCCAGCAGCTTAGGGGCAGTCTCTGGAAACACCATATATTTT. It translates to CASSLGAVSGNTIYF.

The rearrangement links TRBV6-2 or TRBV6-3 to TRBJ2-7; D may be TRBD1 (5 bases). Germline assignment: CDR1 MNHEY and CDR2 SVGEGT. Trimming took 6 bases from V and 2 from J, leaving 11 bases between them. The CDR3 loop spans 13 amino acids. CDR3 loop: CASSSTVTYEQYF. The CDR3 coding sequence is TGTGCCAGCAGCTCGACAGTTACCTACGAGCAGTACTTC.

This chain links TRBV5-4 with TRBJ2-2; 9 bases are a match to TRBD1. The CDR3 has 15 residues. V shed 5 bases and J 6 bases; nucleotides not matched to a gene: 8. Looked up from germline, CDR1 is SGHNT and CDR2 is YYREEE (reference sequence). CDR3 amino acids: CASRLQQGASGELFF. In nucleotides, the CDR3 is TGTGCCAGCAGACTACAACAGGGGGCTTCCGGGGAGCTGTTTTTT.

The V gene is TRBV19, the J gene TRBJ2-5, with 9 nucleotides matching TRBD2. Unmatched junction bases numbered 4, after V lost 4 bases and J lost 4 bases. CDR1 is LNHDA and CDR2 is SQIVND in the germline V gene (reference sequence). The CDR3 extends over 14 amino acids. This CDR3 is CASSTLAGVETQYF. The CDR3, as DNA: TGTGCCAGTAGTACACTAGCGGGTGTAGAGACCCAGTACTTC.

The chain joins TRBV6-5 to TRBJ1-4, with no clear D. The CDR3 totals 16 residues. Per the germline V gene, CDR1 is MNHEY and CDR2 is SVGAGI. Trimming removed 0 bases at V and 4 bases at J, with 12 bases between. The CDR3: CASSYSSGGNNEKLFF. The DNA for the CDR3 is TGTGCCAGCAGTTACTCATCGGGAGGAAATAATGAAAAACTGTTTTTT.

This clone was seen a handful of times. This rearrangement joins TRBV27 to TRBJ2-1, with 8 bases that match TRBD2. The length of the CDR3 is 18 residues. CDR1 is MNHEY and CDR2 is SMNVEV in the germline V gene (reference sequence). The V and J ends lost 7 bases and 3 bases, in that order; junction bases with no gene match: 17. CDR3 protein: CASKPRMGAGGIYNEQFF. The CDR3 coding sequence is TGTGCCAGCAAACCTAGAATGGGGGCGGGAGGAATCTACAATGAGCAGTTCTTC.

This chain links TRBV5-1 with TRBJ1-2; 9 bases match TRBD1. Germline V gives CDR1 SGHRS, CDR2 YFSETQ. The CDR3 runs 13 residues. The trim removed 5 bases at V and 7 bases at J, leaving 6 bases unmatched. CDR3 loop: CASRVGQGFGYTF. In DNA, the CDR3 is TGCGCCAGCAGGGTTGGACAGGGGTTTGGCTACACCTTC. The entire variable domain, with the rest obtained from reference TRBV5-1 and TRBJ1-2, is as follows: KAGVTQTPRYLIKTRGQQVTLSCSPISGHRSVSWYQQTPGQGLQFLFEYFSETQRNKGNFPGRFSGRQFSNSRSEMNVSTLELGDSALYLCASRVGQGFGYTFGSGTRLTVV.

The chain is built from TRBV2 and TRBJ1-3; a possible D gene is TRBD1 (6 bases). The CDR3 consists of 12 residues. CDR1 SNHLY and CDR2 FYNNEI come from the germline V gene. V shed 7 bases and J shed 4 bases, with 8 bases lying between them. The CDR3 bases are TGTGCCAGCACCCAGGGGGGAAACACCATATATTTT. This translates into CASTQGGNTIYF.

The DNA of the CDR3 is TGTGCCAGCAGTTCCCCTGGAGGCACTGAAGCTTTCTTT. Encoded protein: CASSSPGGTEAFF. The chain uses TRBV28 and TRBJ1-1; D unclear. This CDR3 comprises 13 residues. CDR1 MDHEN and CDR2 SYDVKM come from the germline V gene. Trimming removed 4 bases from V and 4 bases from J, with 10 bases in between.

The chain joins TRBV6-6 to TRBJ2-7; TRBD2 might be the D (6 bases). The V gene lost 5 bases and the J gene lost 0 bases, with 14 bases spanning the gap. The CDR3 covers 15 residues. The germline gives CDR1 MNHNY, CDR2 SVGAGI (reference sequence). The CDR3 protein is CASSLRTTSSYEQYF. CDR3 sequence (DNA): TGTGCCAGCAGTCTACGGACTACTAGCTCCTACGAGCAGTACTTC.

The rearrangement uses TRBV7-2 and TRBJ2-2; D unclear. The V gene lost 2 bases and the J gene lost 5 bases, with 21 bases spanning the gap. Germline CDR1 reads SGHTA; CDR2 reads FQGNSA. The CDR3 contains 18 residues. The CDR3 bases are TGTGCCAGCAGCTTAATGGCAGATGTGAGGCTGGAGACCGGGGAGCTGTTTTTT. Its translation is CASSLMADVRLETGELFF.

J is TRBJ1-4 and V is TRBV25-1; a weak D match, TRBD1 (5 bases). Trimming stripped 7 bases from V and 8 bases from J, with 14 bases between. The length of the CDR3 is 13 residues. Germline V CDR1 and CDR2: MGHDK, SYGVNS. The CDR3 bases are TGTGCCAGCACAGGGTGGGATGGAGAAAAACTGTTTTTT. Its protein product is CASTGWDGEKLFF.

CDR3 sequence (DNA): TGTGCCAGCAGCCCAGGAGTAGCGGGAGGGTACAATGAGCAGTTCTTC. It is translated as CASSPGVAGGYNEQFF. The chain joins TRBV3-1 (or the pseudogene TRBV3-2) to TRBJ2-1; 11 positions match TRBD2. The germline V gene encodes CDR1 LGHDT and CDR2 YNNKEL (reference sequence). The CDR3 has 16 amino acids. With 4 bases clipped from V and 4 bases from J, the junction kept 6 bases outside the gene matches.

This clone has just a few counts. The chain combines TRBV18 with TRBJ2-2; 11 positions match TRBD1. This CDR3 region has 15 residues. The V gene's germline CDR1 is KGHSH and CDR2 LQKENI. V dropped 6 bases and J dropped 5; count of bases not matched to a gene: 5. CDR3 in DNA: TGTGCCAGCTCTCCCGGACAGGGGGCAACCGGGGAGCTGTTTTTT. Residues: CASSPGQGATGELFF.

J is TRBJ1-4 and V is TRBV30, with no clear D. Germline loops: CDR1 GTSNPN, CDR2 SVGIG (reference sequence). The length of the CDR3 is 10 residues. V was clipped by 8 bases and J by 5 bases, with 6 bases between them. CDR3 DNA sequence: TGTGCCGGAGGCAATGAAAAACTGTTTTTT. It yields the protein CAGGNEKLFF.

The chain joins TRBV2 to TRBJ2-4, with 12 bases fitting TRBD1. Unmatched junction bases numbered 6, after V lost 9 bases and J lost 3 bases. This CDR3 comprises 15 residues. Germline V gene data show CDR1 as SNHLY and CDR2 as FYNNEI. The CDR3 bases are TGTGCCAGAGGGGACAGGGGGCTTGACAAAAACATTCAGTACTTC. It yields the protein CARGDRGLDKNIQYF.

This chain links TRBV2 with TRBJ1-5; no clear D. Germline lookup yields CDR1 SNHLY and CDR2 FYNNEI. Trimming took 6 bases from V and 4 from J, leaving 13 bases between them. The CDR3 is 14 residues long. Here the CDR3 DNA reads TGTGCCAGCAGCCGGCCTGCGGGAAATCAGCCCCAGCATTTT. This codes for CASSRPAGNQPQHF.

The genes are TRBV3-1 (or the pseudogene TRBV3-2) and TRBJ2-1; 11 bases are shared with TRBD1. There are 16 residues in the CDR3. The trim removed 0 bases at V and 3 bases at J, leaving 1 base unmatched. Looked up from germline, CDR1 is LGHDT and CDR2 is YNNKEL (reference sequence). The CDR3 region is CASSQEGQGGYNEQFF. CDR3 DNA sequence: TGTGCCAGCAGCCAAGAGGGACAGGGGGGCTACAATGAGCAGTTCTTC.

CDR3 bases: TGTGCCAGCTCGCGATCGGGGGGCCCAGAGACCCAGTACTTC. Amino acid sequence: CASSRSGGPETQYF. The V and J genes are TRBV18 and TRBJ2-5, with D maybe TRBD2 (7 bases). CDR1 and CDR2 from the germline V gene are KGHSH and LQKENI. Trimming cost V 6 bases and J 4 bases, with 15 bases left between them. There are 14 residues in the CDR3.

The V and J genes are TRBV4-1 and TRBJ2-1; 8 bases align to TRBD2. Germline V gene sequence: CDR1 MGHRA, CDR2 YSYEKL. The CDR3 has 18 amino acids. V trimming: 3 bases; J trimming: 0 bases; junction bases outside the gene matches: 10. This CDR3 reads CASSQIRGGRSSYNEQFF. CDR3 in DNA: TGCGCCAGCAGCCAGATACGGGGGGGCCGGAGCTCCTACAATGAGCAGTTCTTC.

This clone was counted a single time. V gene TRBV20-1 combines with J gene TRBJ2-5; tentatively, D is TRBD1 (6 bases). The germline V and J ends were trimmed by 3 bases and 1 base, with 15 bases remaining between them. Germline V gene lookup returns CDR1 DFQATT and CDR2 SNEGSKA (reference sequence). The CDR3 length is 15 residues. CDR3 in amino acids: CSASLKRTVQETQYF. The CDR3 DNA reads as TGCAGTGCTAGTTTGAAAAGGACAGTCCAAGAGACCCAGTACTTC.

There are a few counts of this clone. CDR3 coding DNA: TGTGCCAGCAGCGTTACAGGGGGGACTGAAGCTTTCTTT. This gives the protein CASSVTGGTEAFF. V and J are TRBV7-3 and TRBJ1-1, with TRBD1 matching 8 bases. Trimming removed 5 bases from V and 5 bases from J; junction bases left unmatched: 4. Germline loops: CDR1 SGHTA, CDR2 FQGTGA. The CDR3 totals 13 residues.

The J gene is TRBJ1-2, the V gene TRBV6-6, with D tentatively TRBD1 (6 bases). Germline CDR1 MNHNY, CDR2 SVGAGI (reference sequence). The CDR3 consists of 14 residues. Trimming cost V 6 bases and J 4 bases, with 15 bases left between them. CDR3 residues: CASRPQFRGYGYTF. For the CDR3, the DNA is TGTGCCAGCAGGCCTCAATTCAGGGGCTATGGCTACACCTTC.

The J gene is TRBJ2-7, the V gene TRBV19; 7 bases align to TRBD1. V lost 4 bases, J lost 0 bases, and 3 bases stayed unmatched. Germline CDR1 reads LNHDA; CDR2 reads SQIVND (reference sequence). The CDR3 consists of 14 residues. CDR3 nucleotide sequence: TGTGCCAGTAGTAGCCGACAGGGCTCCTACGAGCAGTACTTC. Protein sequence: CASSSRQGSYEQYF.